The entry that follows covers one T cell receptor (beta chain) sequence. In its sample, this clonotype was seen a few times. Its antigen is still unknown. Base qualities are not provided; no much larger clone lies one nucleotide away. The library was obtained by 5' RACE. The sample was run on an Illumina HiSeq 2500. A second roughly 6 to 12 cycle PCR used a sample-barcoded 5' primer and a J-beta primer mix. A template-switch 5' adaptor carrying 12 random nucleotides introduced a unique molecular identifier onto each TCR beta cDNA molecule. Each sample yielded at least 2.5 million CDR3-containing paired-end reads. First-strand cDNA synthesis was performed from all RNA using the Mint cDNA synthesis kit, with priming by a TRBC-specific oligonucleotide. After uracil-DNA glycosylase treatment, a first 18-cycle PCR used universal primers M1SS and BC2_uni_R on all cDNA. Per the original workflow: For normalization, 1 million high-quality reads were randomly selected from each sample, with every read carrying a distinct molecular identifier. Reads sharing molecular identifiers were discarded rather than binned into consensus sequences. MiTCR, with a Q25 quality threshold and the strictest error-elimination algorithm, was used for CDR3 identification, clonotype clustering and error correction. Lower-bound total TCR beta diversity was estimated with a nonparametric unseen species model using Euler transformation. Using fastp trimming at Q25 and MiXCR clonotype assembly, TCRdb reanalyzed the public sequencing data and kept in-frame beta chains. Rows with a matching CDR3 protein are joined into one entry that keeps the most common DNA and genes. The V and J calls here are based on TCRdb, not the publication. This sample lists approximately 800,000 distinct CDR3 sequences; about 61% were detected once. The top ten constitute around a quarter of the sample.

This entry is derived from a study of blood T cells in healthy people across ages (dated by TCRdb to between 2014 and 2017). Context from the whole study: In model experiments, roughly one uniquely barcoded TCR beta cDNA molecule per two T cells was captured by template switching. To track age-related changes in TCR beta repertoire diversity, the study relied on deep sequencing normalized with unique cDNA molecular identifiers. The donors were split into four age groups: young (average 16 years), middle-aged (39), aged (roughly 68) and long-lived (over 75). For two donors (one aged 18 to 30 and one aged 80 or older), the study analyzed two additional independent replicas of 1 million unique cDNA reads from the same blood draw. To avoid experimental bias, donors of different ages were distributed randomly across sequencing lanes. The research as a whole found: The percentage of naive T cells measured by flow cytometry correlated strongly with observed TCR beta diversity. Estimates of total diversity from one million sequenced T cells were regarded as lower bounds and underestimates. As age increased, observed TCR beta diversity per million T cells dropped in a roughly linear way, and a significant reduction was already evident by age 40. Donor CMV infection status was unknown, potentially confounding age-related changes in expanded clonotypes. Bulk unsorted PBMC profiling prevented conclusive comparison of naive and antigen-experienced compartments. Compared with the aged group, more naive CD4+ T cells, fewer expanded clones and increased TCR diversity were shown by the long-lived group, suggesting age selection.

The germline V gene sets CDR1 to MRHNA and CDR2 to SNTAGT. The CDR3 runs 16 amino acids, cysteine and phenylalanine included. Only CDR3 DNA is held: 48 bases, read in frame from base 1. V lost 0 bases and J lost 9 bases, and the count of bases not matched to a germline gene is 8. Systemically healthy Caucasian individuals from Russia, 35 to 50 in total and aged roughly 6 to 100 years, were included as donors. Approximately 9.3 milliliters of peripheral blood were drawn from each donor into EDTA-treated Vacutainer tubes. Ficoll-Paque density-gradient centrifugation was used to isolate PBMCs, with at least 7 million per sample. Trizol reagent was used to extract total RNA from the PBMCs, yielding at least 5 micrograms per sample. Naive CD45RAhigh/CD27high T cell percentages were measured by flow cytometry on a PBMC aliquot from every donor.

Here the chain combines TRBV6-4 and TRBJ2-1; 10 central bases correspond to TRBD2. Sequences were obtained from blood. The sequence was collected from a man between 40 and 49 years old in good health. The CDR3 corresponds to CASSDSAASGSSEQFF. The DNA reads TGTGCCAGCAGTGACTCGGCGGCTAGCGGGAGTAGTGAGCAGTTCTTC.